The entry below gives a single T cell receptor beta chain sequence along with its context. Its antigen is not identified. Thymus was obtained from resections taken during corrective heart surgery. Healthy Finnish infants undergoing corrective surgery for congenital heart defects were the donors. This sample was taken from a study of human thymus T cells. This CDR3 region has 17 residues. The trim removed 1 base at V and 3 bases at J, leaving 10 bases unmatched. Germline V gene data show CDR1 as MGHDK and CDR2 as SYGVNS. Sequenced by immunoSEQ multiplex PCR; TCRdb stores in-frame clones only, minus some. The data contain fewer than 85,000 clones, around 95% of them singletons. Study results and limitations: Apparent skewing of V and J gene usage characterized both thymic and blood repertoires. Thymic TCR repertoires of unrelated people reportedly overlapped highly.

The chain couples TRBV25-1 to TRBJ2-5; 8 nucleotides agree with TRBD2. The sequence was obtained from a girl under two years old with a congenital heart defect but otherwise immunologically healthy. Sequencing was carried out using thymus tissue. The CDR3 protein is CASSESGGRTLEETQYF. CDR3 coding DNA: TGTGCCAGCAGTGAATCTGGCGGGAGGACATTAGAAGAGACCCAGTACTTC.